Detailed here is one TCR beta chain. What it recognizes is unknown. Using immunoSEQ multiplex PCR, the repertoire was profiled, and TCRdb retains in-frame clones only, with some absent. The sample yields some 120,000 clones, 90% to 95% seen once. The CDR3 is 13 amino acids. Germline V gene lookup returns CDR1 LNHNV and CDR2 YYDKDF (reference sequence). V was clipped by 5 bases and J by 1 base, with 8 bases between them. These data are taken from a study of T cell responses to AZD1222 COVID-19 vaccine. Whole-study results and caveats: Baseline serology detected seropositivity in only 6 or 7 AZD1222 recipients. Distributed over spike, vaccine-associated CD4 TCRs predominated at 160-218 and 743-854. A rise in Spike-specific TCR breadth and depth followed two AZD1222 doses.

This specimen consisted of peripheral blood, obtained on day 0 of AZD1222 vaccination. This TCR was sampled from an adult in good health. This chain links TRBV15 with TRBJ2-5, with D perhaps matching TRBD1 or TRBD2 (5 bases each). Here the CDR3 reads CATSLGTQETQYF. The CDR3 DNA is TGTGCCACCAGCCTAGGGACCCAAGAGACCCAGTACTTC. The full variable domain, rest sourced from reference TRBV15 and TRBJ2-5, is DAMVIQNPRYQVTQFGKPVTLSCSQTLNHNVMYWYQQKSSQAPKLLFHYYDKDFNNEADTPDNFQSRRPNTSFCFLDIRSPGLGDTAMYLCATSLGTQETQYFGPGTRLLVL.